This T cell receptor beta chain was retrieved from a study of cytomegalovirus exposure and HLA in healthy donors. In the study overall: Of all 400 or so donors who were genotyped, 75% to 90% belonged to the Caucasian-associated ancestry cluster.

PCR used 60 Vbeta primers and 13 Jbeta primers. This table comes from immunoSEQ multiplex PCR, and its TCRdb copy is limited to in-frame clones, with some not included. Among 50,000 or so clones listed, 73% were seen once. The sample comprised PBMCs. This receptor was obtained from a man younger than 35 in good health and CMV-seronegative.

CDR3 bases: TGTGCCAGCAGCGTGCGAGGGAGGGGCACTGAAGCTTTCTTT. This gives the protein CASSVRGRGTEAFF. The chain employs TRBV9 and TRBJ1-1, with D perhaps matching TRBD1 (5 bases). This CDR3 has 14 amino acids. The V and J ends lost 2 bases and 4 bases respectively, with 12 bases between them. Germline lookup yields CDR1 SGDLS and CDR2 YYNGEE.